This entry describes one T cell receptor beta chain. Its antigen is currently unknown. This sample is drawn from a study of cytomegalovirus exposure and HLA in healthy donors. PCR primers comprised 60 Vbeta and 13 Jbeta primers. TCRdb's table, derived via immunoSEQ multiplex PCR, lists solely in-frame clones and lacks some. This sample has under 200,000 clones, with roughly 80% found just once. Broader study findings: Among CMV-associated TCR beta chains, most appeared HLA-restricted in a later analysis. Cytomegalovirus status, reportedly, was diagnosed with high specificity and sensitivity by the classifier. Investigators reported more than 150 TCR beta chains as tied to cytomegalovirus.

V shed 4 bases, J shed 0 bases, and the junction held 10 bases outside the gene matches. CDR3 size: 17 residues. Per the germline V gene, CDR1 is SGHKS and CDR2 is YYEKEE (reference sequence). The chain is built from TRBV5-5 and TRBJ1-2; the match to TRBD1 covers 9 bases. The origin of this receptor is a female donor in good health and CMV-seronegative. The sample consisted of PBMCs. The CDR3 DNA sequence: TGTGCCAGCAGCATTGCGTTACAGGGGGCTTCTAACTATGGCTACACCTTC. This codes for CASSIALQGASNYGYTF.